This entry describes one T cell receptor beta chain. With V trimmed by 5 bases and J by 11 bases, 6 bases remained unmatched. The CDR3 is 11 amino acids. This entry is derived from a study of blood T cell repertoires in COVID-19. Generated by immunoSEQ multiplex PCR, the TCRdb table keeps only in-frame clones and is missing some. The sample includes roughly 380,000 clones, roughly 90% of them seen just once. J is TRBJ2-7 and V is TRBV12-3 or TRBV12-4, with 7 bases aligning to TRBD1. The clonotype originates from a woman aged 35 to 49 with COVID-19, enrolled during active disease. The sequencing sample was made of peripheral blood. The CDR3: CASSRDRAKYF. CDR3 DNA sequence: TGTGCCAGCAGTAGAGACAGGGCTAAGTACTTC.